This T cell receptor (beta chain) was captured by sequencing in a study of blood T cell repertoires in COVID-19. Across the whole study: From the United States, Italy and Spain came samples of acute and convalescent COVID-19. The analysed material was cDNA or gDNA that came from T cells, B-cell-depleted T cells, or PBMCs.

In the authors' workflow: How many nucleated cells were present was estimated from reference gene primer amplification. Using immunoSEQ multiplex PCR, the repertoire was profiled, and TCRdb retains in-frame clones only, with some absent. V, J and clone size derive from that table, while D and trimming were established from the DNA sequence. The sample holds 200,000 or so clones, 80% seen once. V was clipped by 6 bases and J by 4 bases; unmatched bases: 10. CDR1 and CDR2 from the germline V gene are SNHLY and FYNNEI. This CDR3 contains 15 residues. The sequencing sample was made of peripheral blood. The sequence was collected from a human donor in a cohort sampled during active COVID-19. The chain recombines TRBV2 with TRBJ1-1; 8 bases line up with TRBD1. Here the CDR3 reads CASRGDRGLGTEAFF. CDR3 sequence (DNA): TGTGCCAGCAGAGGTGACAGGGGCCTCGGCACTGAAGCTTTCTTT.